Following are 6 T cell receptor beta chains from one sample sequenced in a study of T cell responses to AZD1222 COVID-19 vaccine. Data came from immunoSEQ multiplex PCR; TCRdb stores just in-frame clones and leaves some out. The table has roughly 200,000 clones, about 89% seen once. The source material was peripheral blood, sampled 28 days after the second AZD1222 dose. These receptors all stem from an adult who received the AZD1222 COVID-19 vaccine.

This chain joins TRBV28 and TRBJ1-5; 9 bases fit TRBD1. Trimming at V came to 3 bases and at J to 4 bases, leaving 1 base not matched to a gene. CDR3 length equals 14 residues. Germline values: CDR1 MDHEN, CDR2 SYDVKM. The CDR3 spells CASSFDRGNQPQHF. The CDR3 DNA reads TGTGCCAGCAGTTTCGACAGGGGGAATCAGCCCCAGCATTTT.

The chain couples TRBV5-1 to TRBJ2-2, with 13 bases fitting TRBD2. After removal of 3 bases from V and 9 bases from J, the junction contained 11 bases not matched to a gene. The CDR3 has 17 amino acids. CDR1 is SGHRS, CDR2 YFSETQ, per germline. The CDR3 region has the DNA TGCGCCAGCAGCTCGAACCCCGGGACTAGCGGGATCAGGGAGCTGTTTTTT. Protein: CASSSNPGTSGIRELFF. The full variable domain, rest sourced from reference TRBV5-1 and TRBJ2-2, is KAGVTQTPRYLIKTRGQQVTLSCSPISGHRSVSWYQQTPGQGLQFLFEYFSETQRNKGNFPGRFSGRQFSNSRSEMNVSTLELGDSALYLCASSSNPGTSGIRELFFGEGSRLTVL.

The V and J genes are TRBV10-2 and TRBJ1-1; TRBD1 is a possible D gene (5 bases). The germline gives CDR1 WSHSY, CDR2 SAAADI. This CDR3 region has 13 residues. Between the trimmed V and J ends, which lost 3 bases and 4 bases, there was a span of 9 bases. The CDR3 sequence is CASSDGGGTEAFF. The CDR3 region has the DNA TGCGCCAGCAGTGATGGGGGAGGCACTGAAGCTTTCTTT.

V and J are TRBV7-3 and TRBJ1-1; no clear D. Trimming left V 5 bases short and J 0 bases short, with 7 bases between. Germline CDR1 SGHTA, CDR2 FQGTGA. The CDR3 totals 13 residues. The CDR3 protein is CASSPEVNTEAFF. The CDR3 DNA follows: TGTGCCAGCAGCCCAGAGGTGAACACTGAAGCTTTCTTT.

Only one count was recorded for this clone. The CDR3 DNA sequence: TGTGCCAGCAGCAAAAGACTAGCGGGGTACGAGCAGTACTTC. Amino acids: CASSKRLAGYEQYF. The J gene is TRBJ2-7, the V gene TRBV21-1; TRBD2 is the table's D call, not checked against the DNA. TRBV21-1 counts as a pseudogene. This CDR3 has 14 residues.

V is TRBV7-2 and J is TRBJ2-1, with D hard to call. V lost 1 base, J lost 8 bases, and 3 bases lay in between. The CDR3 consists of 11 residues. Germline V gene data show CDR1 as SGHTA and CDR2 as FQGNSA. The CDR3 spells CASSLGDEQFF. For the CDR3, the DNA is TGTGCCAGCAGCTTAGGAGATGAGCAGTTCTTC.